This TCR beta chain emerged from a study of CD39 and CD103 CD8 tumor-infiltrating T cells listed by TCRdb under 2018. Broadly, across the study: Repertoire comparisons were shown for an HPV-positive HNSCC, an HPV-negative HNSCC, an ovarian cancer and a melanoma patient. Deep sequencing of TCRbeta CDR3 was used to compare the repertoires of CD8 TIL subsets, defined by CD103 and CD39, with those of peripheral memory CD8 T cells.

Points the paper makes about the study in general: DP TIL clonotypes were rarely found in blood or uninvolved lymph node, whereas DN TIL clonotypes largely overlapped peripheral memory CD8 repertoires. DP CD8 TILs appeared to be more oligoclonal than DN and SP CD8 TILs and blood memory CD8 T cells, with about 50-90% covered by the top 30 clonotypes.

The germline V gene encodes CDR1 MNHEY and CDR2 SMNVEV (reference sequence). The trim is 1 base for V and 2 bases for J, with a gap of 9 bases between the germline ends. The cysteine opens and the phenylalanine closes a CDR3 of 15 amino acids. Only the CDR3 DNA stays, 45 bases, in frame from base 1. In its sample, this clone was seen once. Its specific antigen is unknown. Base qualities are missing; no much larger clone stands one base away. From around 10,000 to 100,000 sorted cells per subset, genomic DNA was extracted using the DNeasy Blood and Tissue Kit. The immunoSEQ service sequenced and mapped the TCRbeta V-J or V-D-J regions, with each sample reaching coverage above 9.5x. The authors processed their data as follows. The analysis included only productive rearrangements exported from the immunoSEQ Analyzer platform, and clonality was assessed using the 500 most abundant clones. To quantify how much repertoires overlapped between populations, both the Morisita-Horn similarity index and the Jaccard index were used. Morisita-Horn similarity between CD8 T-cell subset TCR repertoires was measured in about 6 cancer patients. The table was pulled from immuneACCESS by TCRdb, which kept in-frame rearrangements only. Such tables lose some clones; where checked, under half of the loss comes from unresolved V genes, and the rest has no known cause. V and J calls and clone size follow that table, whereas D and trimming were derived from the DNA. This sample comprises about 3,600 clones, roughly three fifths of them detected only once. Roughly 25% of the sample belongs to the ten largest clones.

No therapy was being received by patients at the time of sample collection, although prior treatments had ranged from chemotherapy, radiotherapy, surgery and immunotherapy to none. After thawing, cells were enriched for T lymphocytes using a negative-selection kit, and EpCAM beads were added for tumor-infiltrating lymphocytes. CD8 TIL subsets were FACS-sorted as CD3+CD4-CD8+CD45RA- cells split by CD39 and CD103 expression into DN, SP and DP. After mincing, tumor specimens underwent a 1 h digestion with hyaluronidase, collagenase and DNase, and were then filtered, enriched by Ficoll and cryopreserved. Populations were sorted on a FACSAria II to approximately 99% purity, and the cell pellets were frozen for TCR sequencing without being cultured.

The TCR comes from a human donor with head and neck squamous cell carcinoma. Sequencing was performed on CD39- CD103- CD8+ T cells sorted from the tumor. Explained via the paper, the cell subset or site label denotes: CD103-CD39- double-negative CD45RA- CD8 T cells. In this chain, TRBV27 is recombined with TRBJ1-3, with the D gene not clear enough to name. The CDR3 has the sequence CASSLFPNPGNTIYF. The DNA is TGTGCCAGCAGTTTATTCCCTAACCCTGGAAACACCATATATTTT.